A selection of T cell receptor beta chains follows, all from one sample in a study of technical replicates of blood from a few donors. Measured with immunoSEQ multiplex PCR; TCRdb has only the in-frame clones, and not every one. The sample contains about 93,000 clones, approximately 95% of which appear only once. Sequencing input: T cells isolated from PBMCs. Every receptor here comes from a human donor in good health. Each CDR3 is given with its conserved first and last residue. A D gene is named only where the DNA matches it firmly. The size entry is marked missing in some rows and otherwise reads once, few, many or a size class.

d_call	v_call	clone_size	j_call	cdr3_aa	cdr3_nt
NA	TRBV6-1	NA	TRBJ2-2	CASGRLFNTGELFF	TGTGCCAGCGGAAGACTCTTTAACACCGGGGAGCTGTTTTTT
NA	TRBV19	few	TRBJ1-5	CASSIGASNQPQHF	TGTGCCAGTAGTATAGGGGCCAGCAATCAGCCCCAGCATTTT
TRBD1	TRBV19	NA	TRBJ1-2	CASSPRQGPNYGYTF	TGTGCCAGTAGTCCCCGACAGGGCCCAAACTATGGCTACACCTTC
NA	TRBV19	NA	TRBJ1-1	CASRTGLGTEAFF	TGTGCCAGTAGAACAGGGCTTGGCACTGAAGCTTTCTTT
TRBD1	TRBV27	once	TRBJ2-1	CASSLGAGGSYNEQFF	TGTGCCAGCAGTTTAGGTGCAGGGGGCTCCTACAATGAGCAGTTCTTC
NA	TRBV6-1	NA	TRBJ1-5	CASSEVIDQPQHF	TGTGCCAGCAGTGAGGTCATAGATCAGCCCCAGCATTTT
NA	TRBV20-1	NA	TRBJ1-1	CSASIMEGAFF	TGCAGTGCTAGTATAATGGAGGGAGCTTTCTTT
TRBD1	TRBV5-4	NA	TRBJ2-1	CASSYRDRAYNEQFF	TGTGCCAGCAGCTATAGGGACAGGGCCTACAATGAGCAGTTCTTC
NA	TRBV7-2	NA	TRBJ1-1	CASSLTSPNTEAFF	TGTGCCAGCAGTCTAACCTCACCGAACACTGAAGCTTTCTTT
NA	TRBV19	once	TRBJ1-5	CASSNPARVQPQHF	TGTGCCAGTAGTAACCCCGCCAGGGTTCAGCCCCAGCATTTT
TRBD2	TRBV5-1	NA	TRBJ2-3	CATSRLAGGGMTDTQYF	TGCGCCACCTCAAGACTAGCGGGAGGAGGGATGACAGATACGCAGTATTTT
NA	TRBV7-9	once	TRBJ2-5	CASSLSGYIEETQYF	TGTGCCAGCAGCTTATCGGGTTATATAGAAGAGACCCAGTACTTC
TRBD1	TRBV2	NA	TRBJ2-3	CASSDPIEDRGDTQYF	TGTGCCAGCAGTGACCCGATCGAGGACAGGGGTGATACGCAGTATTTT
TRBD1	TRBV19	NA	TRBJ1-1	CASSISGGMNTEAFF	TGTGCCAGTAGTATCTCAGGGGGAATGAACACTGAAGCTTTCTTT
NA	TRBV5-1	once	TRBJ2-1	CASRKGLNEQFF	TGCGCCAGCAGGAAGGGACTCAATGAGCAGTTCTTC
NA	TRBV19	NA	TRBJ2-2	CASTSTGNTGELFF	TGTGCCAGCACCTCCACAGGGAACACCGGGGAGCTGTTTTTT
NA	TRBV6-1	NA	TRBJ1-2	CASALGDGYTF	TGTGCCAGCGCCCTGGGCGATGGCTACACCTTC
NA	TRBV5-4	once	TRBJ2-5	CASSLDRGGETQYF	TGTGCCAGCAGCTTGGACCGGGGAGGAGAGACCCAGTACTTC
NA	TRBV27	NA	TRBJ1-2	CASTGDLGGRWGYTF	TGTGCCAGCACGGGCGACCTCGGGGGGCGATGGGGCTACACCTTC
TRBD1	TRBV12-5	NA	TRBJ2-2	CASGSPRTGAGELFF	TGTGCTAGTGGCAGCCCCCGGACAGGGGCCGGGGAGCTGTTTTTT
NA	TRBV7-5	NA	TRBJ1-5	CVRSPTTGLNQPQHF	TGTGTCAGAAGCCCCACGACAGGGTTGAATCAGCCCCAGCATTTT
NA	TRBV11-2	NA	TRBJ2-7	CASSPSYEQYF	TGTGCCAGCAGCCCGAGTTACGAGCAGTACTTC
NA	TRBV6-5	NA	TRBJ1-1	CASRQVREAFF	TGTGCCAGCAGGCAGGTACGTGAAGCTTTCTTT
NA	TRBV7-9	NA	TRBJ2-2	CASSKQASTGELFF	TGTGCCAGCAGTAAACAGGCTAGCACCGGGGAGCTGTTTTTT
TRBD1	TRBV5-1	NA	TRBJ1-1	CASSGDRGTEAFF	TGCGCCAGCAGCGGCGACAGGGGCACTGAAGCTTTCTTT
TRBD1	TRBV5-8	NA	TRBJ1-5	CASSFSLTGTGENQPQHF	TGTGCCAGCAGCTTTTCCTTAACCGGGACAGGGGAAAATCAGCCCCAGCATTTT
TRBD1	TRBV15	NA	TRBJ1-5	CATSSGTGIGNQPQHF	TGTGCCACCAGCAGCGGGACAGGGATTGGCAATCAGCCCCAGCATTTT
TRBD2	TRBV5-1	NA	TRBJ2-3	CASSLDGLAPDTQYF	TGCGCCAGCAGCTTGGATGGACTAGCACCAGATACGCAGTATTTT
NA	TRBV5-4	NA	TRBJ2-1	CASSPGRPGTSEQFF	TGTGCCAGCAGCCCCGGACGTCCGGGGACAAGTGAGCAGTTCTTC
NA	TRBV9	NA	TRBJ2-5	CASSVAAGQEETQYF	TGTGCCAGCAGCGTAGCTGCGGGGCAGGAAGAGACCCAGTACTTC
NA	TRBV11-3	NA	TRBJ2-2	CASRPGVGNTGELFF	TGTGCCAGCAGGCCAGGGGTGGGGAACACCGGGGAGCTGTTTTTT
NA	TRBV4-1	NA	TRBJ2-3	CASSQLTDTQYF	TGCGCCAGCAGCCAGCTAACGGATACGCAGTATTTT
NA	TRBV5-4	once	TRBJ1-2	CASSSQGIYYGYTF	TGTGCCAGCAGCTCCCAGGGGATCTACTATGGCTACACCTTC
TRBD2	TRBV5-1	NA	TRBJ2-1	CASSSSGTYNEQFF	TGCGCCAGCAGCTCAAGCGGGACTTACAATGAGCAGTTCTTC
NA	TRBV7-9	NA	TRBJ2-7	CASSSGTGGIIAYEQYF	TGTGCCAGCAGCTCCGGAACCGGGGGAATAATAGCCTACGAGCAGTACTTC
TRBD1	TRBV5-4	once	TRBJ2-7	CASSLGGQGGSYEQYF	TGTGCCAGCAGCTTGGGGGGACAGGGCGGGAGCTACGAGCAGTACTTC
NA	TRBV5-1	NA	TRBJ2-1	CASSPRRKGSDFYNEQFF	TGCGCCAGCAGCCCTAGGCGGAAAGGTTCAGATTTCTACAATGAGCAGTTCTTC
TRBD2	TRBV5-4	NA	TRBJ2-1	CASSLDPGRGLAVGNEQFF	TGTGCCAGCAGCTTGGATCCAGGGCGGGGACTAGCGGTCGGGAATGAGCAGTTCTTC
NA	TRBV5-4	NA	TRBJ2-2	CASSLIAENTGELFF	TGTGCCAGCAGCTTAATAGCGGAGAACACCGGGGAGCTGTTTTTT
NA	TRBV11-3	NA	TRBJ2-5	CASRYQGETQYF	TGTGCCAGCAGATACCAGGGTGAGACCCAGTACTTC
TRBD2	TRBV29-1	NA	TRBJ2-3	CSVALAGGLVDTQYF	TGCAGCGTGGCTCTAGCGGGGGGATTAGTAGATACGCAGTATTTT
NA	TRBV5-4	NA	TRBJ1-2	CASSFPPGSSRGYTF	TGTGCCAGCAGCTTCCCCCCCGGGTCCTCCCGCGGCTACACCTTC
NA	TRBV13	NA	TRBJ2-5	CASSFRRETQYF	TGTGCCAGCAGCTTCCGCCGGGAGACCCAGTACTTC
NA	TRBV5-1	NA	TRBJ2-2	CASSLRRGTGELFF	TGCGCCAGCAGCTTAAGAAGGGGCACCGGGGAGCTGTTTTTT
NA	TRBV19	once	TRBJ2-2	CASSLRGRGVAGELFF	TGTGCCAGTAGCCTCCGAGGGAGGGGGGTCGCCGGGGAGCTGTTTTTT
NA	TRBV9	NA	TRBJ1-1	CASSVGGLGGVWTEAFF	TGTGCCAGCAGCGTAGGGGGGCTTGGGGGCGTGTGGACTGAAGCTTTCTTT
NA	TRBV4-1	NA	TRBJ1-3	CASSQLRRYAAGNTIYF	TGCGCCAGCAGCCAACTTAGACGGTATGCGGCTGGAAACACCATATATTTT
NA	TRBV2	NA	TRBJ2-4	CASLGPQLGAAKNIQYF	TGTGCCAGCCTGGGGCCACAACTCGGTGCGGCCAAAAACATTCAGTACTTC
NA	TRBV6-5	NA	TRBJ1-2	CASSPSPTSNYGYTF	TGTGCCAGCAGCCCGTCCCCCACATCGAACTATGGCTACACCTTC